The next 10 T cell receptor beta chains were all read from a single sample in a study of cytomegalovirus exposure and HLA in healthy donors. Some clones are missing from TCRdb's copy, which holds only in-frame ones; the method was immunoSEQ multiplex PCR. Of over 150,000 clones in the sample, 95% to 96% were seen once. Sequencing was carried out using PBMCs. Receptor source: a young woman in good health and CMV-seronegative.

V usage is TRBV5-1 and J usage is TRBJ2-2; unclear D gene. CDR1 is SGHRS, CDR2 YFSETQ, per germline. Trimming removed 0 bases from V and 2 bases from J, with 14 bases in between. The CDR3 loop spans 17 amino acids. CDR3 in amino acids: CASSLGPTRSNTGELFF. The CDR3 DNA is TGCGCCAGCAGCTTGGGTCCTACGCGATCTAACACCGGGGAGCTGTTTTTT. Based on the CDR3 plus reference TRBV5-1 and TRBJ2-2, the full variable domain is KAGVTQTPRYLIKTRGQQVTLSCSPISGHRSVSWYQQTPGQGLQFLFEYFSETQRNKGNFPGRFSGRQFSNSRSEMNVSTLELGDSALYLCASSLGPTRSNTGELFFGEGSRLTVL.

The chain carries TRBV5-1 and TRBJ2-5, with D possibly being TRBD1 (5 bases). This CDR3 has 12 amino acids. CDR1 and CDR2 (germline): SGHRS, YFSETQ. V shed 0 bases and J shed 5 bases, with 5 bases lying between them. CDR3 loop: CASSLGQETQYF. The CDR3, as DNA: TGCGCCAGCAGCTTGGGACAGGAGACCCAGTACTTC.

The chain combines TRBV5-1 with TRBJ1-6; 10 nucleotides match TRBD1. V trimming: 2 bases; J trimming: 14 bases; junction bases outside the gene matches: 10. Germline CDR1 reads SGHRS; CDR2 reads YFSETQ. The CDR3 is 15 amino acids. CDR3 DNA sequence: TGCGCCAGCAGCTTACCGGGACAGGGGAATCCAACCCTCCACTTT. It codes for CASSLPGQGNPTLHF.

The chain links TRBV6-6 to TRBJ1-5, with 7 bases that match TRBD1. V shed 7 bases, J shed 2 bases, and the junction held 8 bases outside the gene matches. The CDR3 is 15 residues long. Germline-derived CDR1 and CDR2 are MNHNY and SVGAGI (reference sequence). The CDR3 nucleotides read TGTGCCAGCACCCTCCGGGACAGAGGCAATCAGCCCCAGCATTTT. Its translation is CASTLRDRGNQPQHF.

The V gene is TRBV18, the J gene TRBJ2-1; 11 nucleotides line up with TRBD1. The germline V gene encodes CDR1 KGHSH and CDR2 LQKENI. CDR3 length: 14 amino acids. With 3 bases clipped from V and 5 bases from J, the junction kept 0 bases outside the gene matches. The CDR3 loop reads CASSPGQGDNEQFF. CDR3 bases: TGTGCCAGCTCACCGGGACAGGGGGACAATGAGCAGTTCTTC.

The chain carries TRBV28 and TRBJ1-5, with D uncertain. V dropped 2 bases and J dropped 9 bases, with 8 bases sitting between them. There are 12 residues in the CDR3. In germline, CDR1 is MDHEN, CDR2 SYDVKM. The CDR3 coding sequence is TGTGCCAGCAGTTTAGGCGGCAGGCCCCAGCATTTT. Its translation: CASSLGGRPQHF. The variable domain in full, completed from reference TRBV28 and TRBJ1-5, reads DVKVTQSSRYLVKRTGEKVFLECVQDMDHENMFWYRQDPGLGLRLIYFSYDVKMKEKGDIPEGYSVSREKKERFSLILESASTNQTSMYLCASSLGGRPQHFGDGTRLSIL.

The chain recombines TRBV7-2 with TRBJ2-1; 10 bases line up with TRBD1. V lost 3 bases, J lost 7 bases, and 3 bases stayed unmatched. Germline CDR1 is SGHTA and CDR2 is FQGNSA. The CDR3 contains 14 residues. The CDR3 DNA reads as TGTGCCAGCAGCTTCGACAGGGGGCGGAATGAGCAGTTCTTC. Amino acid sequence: CASSFDRGRNEQFF.

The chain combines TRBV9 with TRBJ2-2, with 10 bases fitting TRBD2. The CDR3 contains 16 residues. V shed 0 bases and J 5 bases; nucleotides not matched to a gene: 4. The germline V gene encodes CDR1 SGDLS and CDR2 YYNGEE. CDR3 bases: TGTGCCAGCAGCGTAGTCGGTAGCGGGGGGACCGGGGAGCTGTTTTTT. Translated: CASSVVGSGGTGELFF.

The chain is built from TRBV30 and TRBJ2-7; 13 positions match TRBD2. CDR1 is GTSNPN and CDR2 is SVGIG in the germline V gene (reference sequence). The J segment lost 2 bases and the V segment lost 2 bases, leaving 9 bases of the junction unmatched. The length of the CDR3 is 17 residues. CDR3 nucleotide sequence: TGTGCCTGGAGTCTCGGACTAGCGGGGGCCACCGCCTACGAGCAGTACTTC. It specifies CAWSLGLAGATAYEQYF.

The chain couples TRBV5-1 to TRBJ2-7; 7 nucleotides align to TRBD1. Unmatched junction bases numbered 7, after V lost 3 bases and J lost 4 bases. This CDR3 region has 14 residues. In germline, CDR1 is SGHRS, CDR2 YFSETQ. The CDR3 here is CASSSRQGFYEQYF. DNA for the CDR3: TGCGCCAGCAGCTCTCGACAGGGCTTTTACGAGCAGTACTTC.